A selection of T cell receptor beta chains follows, all from one sample in a study of blood T cell repertoires in COVID-19. Clones were sequenced by immunoSEQ multiplex PCR, and TCRdb holds only the in-frame ones, with some missing. The table has 100,000 to 150,000 clones, over 60% seen once; the top ten hold around 1.8%. Source material: peripheral blood. Receptor source: a woman aged 70-85 years with acute or convalescent COVID-19. CDR3s include the opening cysteine and the closing phenylalanine or tryptophan. Fields, in order: CDR3 protein, V gene, CDR3 length, J gene.

cdr3_aa: CSVPGPNEKLFF; v_call: TRBV29-1; cdr3_length: 12; j_call: TRBJ1-4
cdr3_aa: CASSGGQVATF; v_call: TRBV5-1; cdr3_length: 11; j_call: TRBJ1-2
cdr3_aa: CASRSGWNTEAFF; v_call: TRBV6-5; cdr3_length: 13; j_call: TRBJ1-1
cdr3_aa: CASSLELAGGGTQYF; v_call: TRBV5-8; cdr3_length: 15; j_call: TRBJ2-3
cdr3_aa: CASSYFGRGEQYF; v_call: TRBV6-6; cdr3_length: 13; j_call: TRBJ2-7
cdr3_aa: CSVGTIAGWTGYNEQFF; v_call: TRBV29-1; cdr3_length: 17; j_call: TRBJ2-1
cdr3_aa: CASRSRADTQYF; v_call: TRBV6-5; cdr3_length: 12; j_call: TRBJ2-3
cdr3_aa: CSASVVRAGSTDTQYF; v_call: TRBV20-1; cdr3_length: 16; j_call: TRBJ2-3
cdr3_aa: CASSQNRNEKLFF; v_call: TRBV3-1/TRBV3-2; cdr3_length: 13; j_call: TRBJ1-4
cdr3_aa: CASSTGTSFITDTQYF; v_call: TRBV5-1; cdr3_length: 16; j_call: TRBJ2-3
cdr3_aa: CASSIGGGRNTEAFF; v_call: TRBV19; cdr3_length: 15; j_call: TRBJ1-1
cdr3_aa: CASSLGRVNEQFF; v_call: TRBV12-3/TRBV12-4; cdr3_length: 13; j_call: TRBJ2-1
cdr3_aa: CASFLTGGTEAFF; v_call: TRBV11-2; cdr3_length: 13; j_call: TRBJ1-1
cdr3_aa: CASSDGTGPREQYF; v_call: TRBV10-1; cdr3_length: 14; j_call: TRBJ2-7
cdr3_aa: CASSLSPLQQGARQPQHF; v_call: TRBV5-5; cdr3_length: 18; j_call: TRBJ1-5
cdr3_aa: CASSIPRGNSYNEQFF; v_call: TRBV14; cdr3_length: 16; j_call: TRBJ2-1